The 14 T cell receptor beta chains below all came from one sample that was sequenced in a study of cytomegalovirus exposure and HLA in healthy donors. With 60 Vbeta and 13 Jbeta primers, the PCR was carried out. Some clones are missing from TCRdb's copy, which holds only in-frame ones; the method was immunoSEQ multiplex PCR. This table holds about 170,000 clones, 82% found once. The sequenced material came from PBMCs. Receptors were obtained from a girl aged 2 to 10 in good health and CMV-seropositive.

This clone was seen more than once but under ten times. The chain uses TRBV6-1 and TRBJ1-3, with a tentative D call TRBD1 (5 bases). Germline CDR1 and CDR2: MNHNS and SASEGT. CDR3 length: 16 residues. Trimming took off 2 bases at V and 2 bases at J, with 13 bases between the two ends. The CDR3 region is CASSESMGGAGNTIYF. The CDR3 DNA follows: TGTGCCAGCAGTGAAAGTATGGGGGGAGCTGGAAACACCATATATTTT.

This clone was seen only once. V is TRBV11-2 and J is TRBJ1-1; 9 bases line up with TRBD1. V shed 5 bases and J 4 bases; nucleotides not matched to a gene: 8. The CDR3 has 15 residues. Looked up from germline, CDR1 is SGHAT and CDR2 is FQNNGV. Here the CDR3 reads CASSPDRGFVTEAFF. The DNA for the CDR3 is TGTGCCAGCAGCCCCGACAGGGGGTTCGTCACTGAAGCTTTCTTT. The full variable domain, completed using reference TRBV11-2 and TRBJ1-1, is EAGVAQSPRYKIIEKRQSVAFWCNPISGHATLYWYQQILGQGPKLLIQFQNNGVVDDSQLPKDRFSAERLKGVDSTLKIQPAKLEDSAVYLCASSPDRGFVTEAFFGQGTRLTVV.

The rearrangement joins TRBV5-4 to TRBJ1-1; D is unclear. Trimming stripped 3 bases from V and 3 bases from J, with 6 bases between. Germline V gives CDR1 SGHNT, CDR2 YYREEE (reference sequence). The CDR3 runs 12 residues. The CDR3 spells CASSSPYTEAFF. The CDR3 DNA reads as TGTGCCAGCAGCTCCCCGTACACTGAAGCTTTCTTT.

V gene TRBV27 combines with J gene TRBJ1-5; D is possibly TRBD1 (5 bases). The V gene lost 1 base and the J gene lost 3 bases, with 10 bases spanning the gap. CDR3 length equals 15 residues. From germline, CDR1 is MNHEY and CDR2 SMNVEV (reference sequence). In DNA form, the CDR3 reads TGTGCCAGCAGTTTATTTTGGGGCCCCAATCAGCCCCAGCATTTT. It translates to CASSLFWGPNQPQHF.

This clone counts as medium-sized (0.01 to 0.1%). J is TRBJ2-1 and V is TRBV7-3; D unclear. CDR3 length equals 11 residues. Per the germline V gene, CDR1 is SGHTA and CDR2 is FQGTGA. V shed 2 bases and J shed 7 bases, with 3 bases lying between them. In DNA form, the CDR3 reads TGTGCCAGCAGCTTACAGAATGAGCAGTTCTTC. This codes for CASSLQNEQFF.

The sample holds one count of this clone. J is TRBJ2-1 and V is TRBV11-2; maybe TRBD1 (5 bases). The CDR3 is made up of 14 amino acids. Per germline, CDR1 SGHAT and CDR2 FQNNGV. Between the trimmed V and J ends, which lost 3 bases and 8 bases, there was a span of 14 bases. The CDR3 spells CASSFDSSIDEQFF. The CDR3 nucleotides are TGTGCCAGCAGCTTTGACAGTTCCATCGATGAGCAGTTCTTC.

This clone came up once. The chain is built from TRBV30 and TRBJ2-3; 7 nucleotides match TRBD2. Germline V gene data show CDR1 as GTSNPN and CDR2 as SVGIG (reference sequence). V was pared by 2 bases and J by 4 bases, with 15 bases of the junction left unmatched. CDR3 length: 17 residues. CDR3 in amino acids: CAWSPVYAGVVSDTQYF. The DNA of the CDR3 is TGTGCCTGGAGTCCCGTTTACGCGGGAGTGGTATCAGATACGCAGTATTTT.

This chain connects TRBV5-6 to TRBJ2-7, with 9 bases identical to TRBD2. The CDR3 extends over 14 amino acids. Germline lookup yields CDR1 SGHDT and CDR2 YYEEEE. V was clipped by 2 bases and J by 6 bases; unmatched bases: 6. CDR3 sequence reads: CASSFSGSPREQYF. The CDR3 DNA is TGTGCCAGCAGCTTTAGCGGGAGTCCCCGCGAGCAGTACTTC.

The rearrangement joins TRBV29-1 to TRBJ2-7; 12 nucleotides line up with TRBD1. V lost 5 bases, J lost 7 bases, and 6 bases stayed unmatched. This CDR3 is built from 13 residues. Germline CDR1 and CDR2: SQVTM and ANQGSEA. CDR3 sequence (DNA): TGCAGCGTTCCGGGACAGGGGGCGAGGGAGCAGTACTTC. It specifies CSVPGQGAREQYF.

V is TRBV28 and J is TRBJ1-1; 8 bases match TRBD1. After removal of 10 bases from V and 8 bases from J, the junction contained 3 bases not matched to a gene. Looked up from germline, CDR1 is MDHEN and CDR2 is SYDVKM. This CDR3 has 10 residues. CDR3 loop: CATRTGEAFF. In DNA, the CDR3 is TGTGCCACCAGGACAGGGGAAGCTTTCTTT.

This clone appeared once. The CDR3 coding sequence is TGTGCCATCTCGGCTAGCGGGAGTTCCTACAATGAGCAGTTCTTC. Translating it yields CAISASGSSYNEQFF. The J gene is TRBJ2-1, the V gene TRBV10-3; 10 bases align to TRBD2. The V gene's germline CDR1 is ENHRY and CDR2 SYGVKD. The CDR3 totals 15 residues. V lost 8 bases to trimming and J lost 1 base; unmatched junction nucleotides: 5.

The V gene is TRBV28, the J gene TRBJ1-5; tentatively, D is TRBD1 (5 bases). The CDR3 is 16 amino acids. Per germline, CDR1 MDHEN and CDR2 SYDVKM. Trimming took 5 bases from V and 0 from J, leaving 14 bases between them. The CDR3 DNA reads TGTGCCAGCAGTCGGAGTAGGGGATATAGCAATCAGCCCCAGCATTTT. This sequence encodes CASSRSRGYSNQPQHF.

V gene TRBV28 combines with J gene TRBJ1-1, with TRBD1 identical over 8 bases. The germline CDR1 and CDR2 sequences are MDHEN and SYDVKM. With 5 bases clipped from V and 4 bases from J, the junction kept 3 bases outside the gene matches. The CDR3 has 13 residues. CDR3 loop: CASSPTGGTEAFF. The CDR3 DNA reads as TGTGCCAGCAGTCCAACAGGGGGCACTGAAGCTTTCTTT.

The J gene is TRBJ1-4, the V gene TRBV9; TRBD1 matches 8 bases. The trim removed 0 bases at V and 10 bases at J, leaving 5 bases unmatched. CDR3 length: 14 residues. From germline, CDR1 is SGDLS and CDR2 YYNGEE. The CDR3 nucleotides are TGTGCCAGCAGCGTAGGACAGGGGAAAGGAAAACTGTTTTTT. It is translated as CASSVGQGKGKLFF.